The clone carrying this T cell receptor beta chain has just a few counts. V was trimmed by 0 bases and J by 9 bases, leaving 12 bases between them. The CDR3 loop spans 15 amino acids. Germline assignment: CDR1 SEHNR and CDR2 FQNEAQ (reference sequence). The sample belongs to a study of T-cell reconstitution after alpha-beta-depleted transplantation in children. Construction of the TCRbeta library involved unique molecular identifiers. TCRdb re-derived calls from the PCR reads in MiXCR, one entry per CDR3 protein. The sample holds about 980,000 distinct CDR3 sequences, about 31% seen once. The specimen comprised PBMCs, mostly from graft donor cells, sampled 360 days after TCRalphabeta/CD19-depleted stem cell transplant. The sequence derives from a boy younger than two who had a stem cell transplant for SCID, so the T cells may come from the graft donor. The V and J genes are TRBV7-9 and TRBJ1-6, with a weak D call TRBD1 (6 bases). Written as DNA, the CDR3 is TGTGCCAGCAGCTTAGCGCGGGCAGGGGTTTCACCCCTCCACTTT. Its translation: CASSLARAGVSPLHF.